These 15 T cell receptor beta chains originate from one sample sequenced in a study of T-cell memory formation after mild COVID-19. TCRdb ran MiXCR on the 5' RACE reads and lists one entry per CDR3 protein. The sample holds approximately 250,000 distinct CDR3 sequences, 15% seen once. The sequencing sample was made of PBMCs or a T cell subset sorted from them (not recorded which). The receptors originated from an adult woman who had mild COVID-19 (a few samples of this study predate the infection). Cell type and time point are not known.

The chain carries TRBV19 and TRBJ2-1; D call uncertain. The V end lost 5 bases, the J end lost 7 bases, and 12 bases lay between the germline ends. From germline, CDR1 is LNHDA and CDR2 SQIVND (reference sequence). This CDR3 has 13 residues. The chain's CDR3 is CASSFLDANEQFF. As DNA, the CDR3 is TGTGCCAGTAGTTTCTTGGACGCGAATGAGCAGTTCTTC.

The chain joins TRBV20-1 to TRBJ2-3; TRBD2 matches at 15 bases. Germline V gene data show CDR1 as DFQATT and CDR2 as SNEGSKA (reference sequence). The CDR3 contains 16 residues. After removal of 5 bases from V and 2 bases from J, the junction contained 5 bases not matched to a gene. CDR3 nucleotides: TGCAGTGCTTCCAGGACTAGCGGGGGGGCCACAGATACGCAGTATTTT. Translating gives CSASRTSGGATDTQYF.

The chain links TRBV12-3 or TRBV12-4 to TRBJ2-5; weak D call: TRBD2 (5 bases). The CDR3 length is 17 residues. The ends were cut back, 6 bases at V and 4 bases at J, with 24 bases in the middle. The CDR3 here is CASSPSGYQQSGETQYF. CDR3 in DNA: TGTGCCAGCAGCCCGTCGGGGTACCAACAATCGGGAGAGACCCAGTACTTC.

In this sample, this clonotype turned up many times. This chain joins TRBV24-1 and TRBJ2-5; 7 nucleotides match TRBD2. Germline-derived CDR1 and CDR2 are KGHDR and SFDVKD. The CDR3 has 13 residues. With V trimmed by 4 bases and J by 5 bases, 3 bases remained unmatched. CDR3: CATSEAGLETQYF. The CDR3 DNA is TGTGCCACCAGTGAAGCGGGGTTGGAGACCCAGTACTTC.

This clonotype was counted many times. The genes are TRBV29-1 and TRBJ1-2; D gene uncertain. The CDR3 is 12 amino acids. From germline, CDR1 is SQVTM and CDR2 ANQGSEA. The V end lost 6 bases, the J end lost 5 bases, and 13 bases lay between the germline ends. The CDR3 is CSVKTAGYGYTF. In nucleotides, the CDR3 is TGCAGCGTGAAAACGGCCGGGTATGGCTACACCTTC.

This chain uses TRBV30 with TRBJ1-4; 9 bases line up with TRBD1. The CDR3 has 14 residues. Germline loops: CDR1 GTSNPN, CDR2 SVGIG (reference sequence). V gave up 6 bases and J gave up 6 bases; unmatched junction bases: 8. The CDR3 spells CACTIQGADEKLFF. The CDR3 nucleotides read TGTGCCTGTACCATACAGGGGGCGGATGAAAAACTGTTTTTT.

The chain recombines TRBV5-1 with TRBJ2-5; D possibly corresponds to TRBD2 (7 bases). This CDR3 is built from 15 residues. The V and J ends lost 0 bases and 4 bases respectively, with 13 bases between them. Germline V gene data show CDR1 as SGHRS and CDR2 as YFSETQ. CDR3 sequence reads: CASSLARGGRETQYF. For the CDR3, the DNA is TGCGCCAGCAGCTTGGCCCGCGGGGGCCGAGAGACCCAGTACTTC.

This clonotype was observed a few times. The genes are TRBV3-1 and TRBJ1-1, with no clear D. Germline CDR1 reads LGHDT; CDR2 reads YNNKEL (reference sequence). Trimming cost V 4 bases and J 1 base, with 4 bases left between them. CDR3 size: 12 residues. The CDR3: CASSLANTEAFF. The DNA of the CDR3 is TGTGCCAGCAGCCTCGCGAACACTGAAGCTTTCTTT. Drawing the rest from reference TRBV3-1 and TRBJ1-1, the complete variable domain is DTAVSQTPKYLVTQMGNDKSIKCEQNLGHDTMYWYKQDSKKFLKIMFSYNNKELIINETVPNRFSPKSPDKAHLNLHINSLELGDSAVYFCASSLANTEAFFGQGTRLTVV.

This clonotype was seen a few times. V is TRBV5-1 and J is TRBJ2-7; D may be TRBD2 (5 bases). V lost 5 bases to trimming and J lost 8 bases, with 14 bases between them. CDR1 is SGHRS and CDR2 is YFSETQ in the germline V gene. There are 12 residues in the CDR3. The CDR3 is CASREVKGQQYF. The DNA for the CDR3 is TGCGCCAGCAGGGAGGTGAAAGGGCAGCAGTACTTC.

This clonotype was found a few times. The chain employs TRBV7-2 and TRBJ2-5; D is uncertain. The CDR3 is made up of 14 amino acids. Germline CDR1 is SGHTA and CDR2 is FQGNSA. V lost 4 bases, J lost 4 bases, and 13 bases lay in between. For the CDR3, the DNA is TGTGCCAGCAGCTCCTGGTTCGGTAGAGAGACCCAGTACTTC. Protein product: CASSSWFGRETQYF. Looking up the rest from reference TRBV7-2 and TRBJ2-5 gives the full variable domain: GAGVSQSPSNKVTEKGKDVELRCDPISGHTALYWYRQSLGQGLEFLIYFQGNSAPDKSGLPSDRFSAERTGGSVSTLTIQRTQQEDSAVYLCASSSWFGRETQYFGPGTRLLVL.

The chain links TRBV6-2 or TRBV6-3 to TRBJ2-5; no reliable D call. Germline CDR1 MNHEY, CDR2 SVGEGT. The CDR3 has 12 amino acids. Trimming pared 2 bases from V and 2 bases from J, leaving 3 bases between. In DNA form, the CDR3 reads TGTGCCAGCAGTTACGGTCAAGAGACCCAGTACTTC. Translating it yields CASSYGQETQYF.

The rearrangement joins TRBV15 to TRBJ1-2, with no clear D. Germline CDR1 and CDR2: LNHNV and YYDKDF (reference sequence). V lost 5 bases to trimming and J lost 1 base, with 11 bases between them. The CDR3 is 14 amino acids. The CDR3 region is CATSLPDRNYGYTF. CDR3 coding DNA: TGTGCCACCAGCCTCCCAGACCGTAACTATGGCTACACCTTC.

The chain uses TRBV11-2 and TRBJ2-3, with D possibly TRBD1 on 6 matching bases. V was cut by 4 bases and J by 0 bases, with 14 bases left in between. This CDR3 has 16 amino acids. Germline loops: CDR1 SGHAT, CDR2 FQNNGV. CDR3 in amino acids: CASSSGQRPSTDTQYF. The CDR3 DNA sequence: TGTGCCAGCAGCTCAGGACAGAGACCTAGCACAGATACGCAGTATTTT.

The CDR3 region has the DNA TGCGCCAGCAGCTTGGTTGCAGGGTTCCTCTACAATGAGCAGTTCTTC. Its protein product is CASSLVAGFLYNEQFF. The J gene is TRBJ2-1, the V gene TRBV5-1, with D possibly matching TRBD1 (5 bases). CDR1 and CDR2 (germline): SGHRS, YFSETQ. With 0 bases removed from V and 3 bases from J, the gap between germline ends came to 13 bases. The CDR3 spans 16 residues.

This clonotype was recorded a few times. CDR3: CSATSGPQETQYF. In DNA, the CDR3 is TGCAGTGCTACTAGCGGGCCCCAAGAGACCCAGTACTTC. V usage is TRBV20-1 and J usage is TRBJ2-5; the match to TRBD2 covers 8 bases. The germline V gene has CDR1 DFQATT and CDR2 SNEGSKA (reference sequence). Germline trimming cut 4 bases from V and 1 base from J; bases unmatched to any gene: 2. CDR3 size: 13 residues.